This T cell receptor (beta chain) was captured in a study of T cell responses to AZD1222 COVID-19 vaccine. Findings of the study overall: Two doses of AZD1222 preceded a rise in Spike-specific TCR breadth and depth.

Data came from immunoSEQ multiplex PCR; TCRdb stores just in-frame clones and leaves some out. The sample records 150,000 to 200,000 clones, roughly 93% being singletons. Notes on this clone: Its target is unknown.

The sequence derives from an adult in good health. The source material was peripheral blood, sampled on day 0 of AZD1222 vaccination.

This chain's CDR3 is CAISPDREQGYTF. The CDR3 region has the DNA TGTGCCATCAGTCCCGACAGGGAGCAAGGCTACACCTTC. This chain joins TRBV10-3 and TRBJ1-2, with 7 positions matching TRBD1. The CDR3 loop spans 13 amino acids. Germline loops: CDR1 ENHRY, CDR2 SYGVKD. J lost 8 bases, V lost 5 bases, and 8 bases had no gene match.